One and the same sample provided the 7 T cell receptor beta chains below, sequenced in a study of shared clonotypes between healthy human individuals. Using immunoSEQ multiplex PCR, the repertoire was profiled, and TCRdb retains in-frame clones only, with some absent. The sample includes approximately 600,000 clones, 90% to 95% of them seen just once. Naive CD8 cells lacked CD45RO and underwent positive selection for CCR7, leaving out terminally differentiated effector memory CD45RA+ cells. The sample taken for sequencing was naive CD8+ T cells sorted from blood. The receptors here all came from a woman in her thirties in good health.

The chain uses TRBV13 and TRBJ2-7; D might be TRBD2 (5 bases). This CDR3 spans 16 amino acids. Trimming took off 0 bases at V and 4 bases at J, with 16 bases between the two ends. In germline, CDR1 is PRHDT, CDR2 FYEKMQ (reference sequence). The CDR3, as DNA: TGTGCCAGCAGCTTAGGCCTCAAGGGAGACGGGTACGAGCAGTACTTC. This sequence encodes CASSLGLKGDGYEQYF.

In DNA, the CDR3 is TGCGCCAGCAGCCAAGTCGAGCGGAATGCGGATACGCAGTATTTT. Its protein is CASSQVERNADTQYF. This sequence joins TRBV4-1 and TRBJ2-3; possible D gene TRBD2, 5 bases. This CDR3 region has 15 residues. Germline loops: CDR1 MGHRA, CDR2 YSYEKL. V was trimmed by 1 base and J by 6 bases, leaving 14 bases between them.

The chain is built from TRBV27 and TRBJ2-3, with 7 positions matching TRBD2. Germline V gene sequence: CDR1 MNHEY, CDR2 SMNVEV (reference sequence). V lost 3 bases and J lost 4; bases outside the gene matches: 7. The CDR3 is 15 amino acids. CDR3 nucleotide sequence: TGTGCCAGCAGTTTTGGCGGGAGAGGGGCAGATACGCAGTATTTT. Protein sequence: CASSFGGRGADTQYF.

This clone is a singleton in its sample. The chain recombines TRBV7-9 with TRBJ1-2; D unclear. Between the trimmed V and J ends, which lost 5 bases and 7 bases, there was a span of 23 bases. Looked up from germline, CDR1 is SEHNR and CDR2 is FQNEAQ (reference sequence). This CDR3 has 16 amino acids. This CDR3 reads CASSPPAGMELAGYTF. The CDR3 coding sequence is TGTGCCAGCAGCCCCCCCGCGGGGATGGAGCTCGCTGGCTACACCTTC.

This clone was recorded once. The V and J genes are TRBV11-2 and TRBJ1-3; D is uncertain. Germline CDR1 is SGHAT and CDR2 is FQNNGV. V lost 0 bases and J lost 5, with 11 bases in between. The CDR3 runs 15 residues. The CDR3 here is CASSLEADPRNTIYF. The CDR3 coding sequence is TGTGCCAGCAGCTTAGAGGCGGACCCCCGAAACACCATATATTTT.

The J gene is TRBJ2-7, the V gene TRBV9; TRBD2 matches at 9 bases. Germline CDR1 and CDR2: SGDLS and YYNGEE. Trimming took 9 bases from V and 2 from J; bases not matched to a gene: 18. This CDR3 is built from 17 residues. The CDR3 reads CATGWRTSSGVTYEQYF. Written as DNA, the CDR3 is TGTGCCACTGGGTGGAGGACTTCTAGCGGGGTTACCTACGAGCAGTACTTC.

This chain links TRBV11-2 with TRBJ1-5, with 8 positions matching TRBD1. V was pared by 3 bases and J by 6 bases, with 4 bases of the junction left unmatched. Germline CDR1 reads SGHAT; CDR2 reads FQNNGV. The CDR3 runs 14 residues. The CDR3 is CASSFSGGGQPQHF. The CDR3 bases are TGTGCCAGCAGCTTCTCAGGGGGCGGTCAGCCCCAGCATTTT.